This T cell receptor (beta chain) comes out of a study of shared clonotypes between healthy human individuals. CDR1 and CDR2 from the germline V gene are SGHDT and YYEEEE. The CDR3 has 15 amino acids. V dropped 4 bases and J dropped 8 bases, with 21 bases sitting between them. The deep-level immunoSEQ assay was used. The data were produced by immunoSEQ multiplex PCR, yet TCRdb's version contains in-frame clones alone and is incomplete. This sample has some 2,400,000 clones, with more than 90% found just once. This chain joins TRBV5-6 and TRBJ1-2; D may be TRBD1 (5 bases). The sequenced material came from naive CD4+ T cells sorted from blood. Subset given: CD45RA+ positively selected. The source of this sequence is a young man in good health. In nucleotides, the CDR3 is TGTGCCAGCAGCATAGGAGCCGGGCCCTGGGGGGGCTACACCTTC. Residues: CASSIGAGPWGGYTF.